This TCR beta chain was sequenced for a study of blood T cells in healthy people across ages. The wider study: Per two T cells, about one barcoded beta molecule was captured through template switching. Study-wide findings and caveats: Per-million-T-cell TCR beta diversity fell roughly linearly with age.

PCR was performed a second time for roughly 6 to 12 cycles using a sample-barcoded 5' primer and a J-beta primer mix. Per-sample output comprised a minimum of 2.5 million paired-end reads containing CDR3. One entry per CDR3 protein results from TCRdb running MiXCR on the 5' RACE reads. The data show approximately 800,000 distinct CDR3 sequences, around 34% seen once. Details on this clonotype: Its target is not known.

Trimming took off 8 bases at V and 0 bases at J, with 26 bases between the two ends. CDR3 size: 19 residues. The germline V gene encodes CDR1 MNHNS and CDR2 SASEGT. This chain joins TRBV6-1 and TRBJ1-5; the D gene is possibly TRBD1 (6 bases). Sequencing input: blood. This TCR was recovered from a man younger than 35 in good health. CDR3 sequence (DNA): TGTGCCAGCCTACCTGGACCAGACAGGCATGATTATAGCAATCAGCCCCAGCATTTT. The encoded protein is CASLPGPDRHDYSNQPQHF.